A selection of T cell receptor beta chains follows, all from one sample in a study of memory CD4+ T cells and cytomegalovirus serostatus. Sequenced by immunoSEQ multiplex PCR; TCRdb stores in-frame clones only, minus some. The sample carries some 45,000 clones, roughly 74% recorded once. The sample comprised memory CD4+ T cells from blood. All receptors come from an adult in good health and CMV-seropositive. The CDR3 runs from the conserved cysteine through the conserved F or W. The order of the fields is J gene, V gene, CDR3 protein.

>TRBJ1-2|TRBV6-5
CASSYIGGYTF
>TRBJ1-1|TRBV6-1
CASPRGPHTEAFF
>TRBJ2-6|TRBV2
CASLNGQGDNVLTF
>TRBJ1-6|TRBV28
CATRTGESGNSPLHF
>TRBJ1-6|TRBV2
CASRQSNSPLHF
>TRBJ2-5|TRBV10-1
CASSESLLSSGGETQYF
>TRBJ1-1|TRBV7-9
CASSFQGGNTEAFF
>TRBJ2-4|TRBV6-1
CASSESGVLILAKNIQYF
>TRBJ2-7|TRBV19
CASSSFGQGGGYEQYF
>TRBJ2-3|TRBV4-2
CASSQDPGGGTDTQYF
>TRBJ2-7|TRBV6-6
CASSQGDPTYEQYF
>TRBJ1-3|TRBV29-1
CSVGTGEIAGNTIYF
>TRBJ2-7|TRBV5-6
CASSASLLGGGHTNHEQYF
>TRBJ2-7|TRBV5-1
CASSSSGTGVYEQYF
>TRBJ2-6|TRBV6-5
CASSYSGEAGANVLTF
>TRBJ2-7|TRBV11-2
CASSLDRAGVVYEQYF
>TRBJ2-7|TRBV7-2
CASAASGSTYEQYF
>TRBJ2-3|TRBV7-3
CASSLNLAGDTDTQYF
>TRBJ2-5|TRBV5-5
CASSLLGGPQETQYF
>TRBJ1-1|TRBV4-2
CASSQKPGTDTEAFF
>TRBJ1-2|TRBV6-6
CASNLDRNLNYGYTF
>TRBJ1-1|TRBV5-4
CASSYGPGVNTEAFF
>TRBJ1-2|TRBV2
CASSDIGGLGYGYTF
>TRBJ1-1|TRBV7-6
CASSAPGQGAVTEAFF
>TRBJ2-1|TRBV7-2
CASSLSSNNEQFF
>TRBJ2-1|TRBV5-1
CASSYGQGGDEQFF
>TRBJ2-1|TRBV5-1
CASSLEIPYNEQFF
>TRBJ2-7|TRBV7-9
CASSNPSAAQYF
>TRBJ1-5|TRBV18
CASSGRYKNQPQHF
>TRBJ2-5|TRBV19
CASSIGHERTATTETQYF
>TRBJ2-1|TRBV28
CASWGLAASEQFF
>TRBJ1-1|TRBV5-6
CASSLGGVNTEAFF
>TRBJ2-7|TRBV2
CASSEKGWQAAYEQYF
>TRBJ2-2|TRBV9
CATNRGPNTGELFF
>TRBJ2-3|TRBV19
CASSMERGGLADTQYF
>TRBJ2-3|TRBV7-2
CASGDSSGPDTQYF
>TRBJ2-5|TRBV2
CASSGSTSGLGETQYF